This entry concerns a single TCR beta chain. The germline V and J ends were trimmed by 2 bases and 4 bases, with 12 bases remaining between them. CDR1 and CDR2 (germline): KGHSH, LQKENI. This CDR3 has 14 residues. The sample belongs to a study of blood T cell repertoires in COVID-19. Study background: Italy, Spain and the United States were the sources of the convalescent and acute COVID-19 samples.

In the source study's methods: Scientists estimated how many nucleated cells there were by amplifying reference gene primers. Measured with immunoSEQ multiplex PCR; TCRdb has only the in-frame clones, and not every one. That table is the source of V, J and clone size, and D and trimming were worked out from the DNA. The table records approximately 230,000 clones, about 86% of them present only once. This TCR derives from a man at least 80 years old with acute or convalescent COVID-19. V usage is TRBV18 and J usage is TRBJ2-7; D call uncertain. Material: peripheral blood. The CDR3 DNA follows: TGTGCCAGCTCACCAGCGGCAGAATATTACGAGCAGTACTTC. It specifies CASSPAAEYYEQYF.